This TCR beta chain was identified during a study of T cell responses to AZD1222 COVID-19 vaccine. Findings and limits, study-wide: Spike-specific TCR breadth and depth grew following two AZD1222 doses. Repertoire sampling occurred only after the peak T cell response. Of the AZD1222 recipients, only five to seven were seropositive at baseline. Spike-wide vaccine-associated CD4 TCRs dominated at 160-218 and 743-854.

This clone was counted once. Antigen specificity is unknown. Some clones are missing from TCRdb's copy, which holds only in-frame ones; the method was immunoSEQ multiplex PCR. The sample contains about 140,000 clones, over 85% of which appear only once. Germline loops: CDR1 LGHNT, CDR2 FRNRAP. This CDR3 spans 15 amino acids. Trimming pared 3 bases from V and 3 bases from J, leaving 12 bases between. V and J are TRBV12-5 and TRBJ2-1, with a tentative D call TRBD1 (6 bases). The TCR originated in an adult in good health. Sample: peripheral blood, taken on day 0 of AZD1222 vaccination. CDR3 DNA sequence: TGTGCTAGTGGTTTCGAGAAACAGGGCTACAATGAGCAGTTCTTC. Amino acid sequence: CASGFEKQGYNEQFF.